The clone carrying this TCR beta chain was seen a handful of times. The antigen remains undetermined. This sample was included in a study of human T cells and chemical hapten exposure. MiXCR, run by TCRdb on the RACE reads, gives a single entry per CDR3 protein. The sample yields 85,000 to 95,000 distinct CDR3 sequences, approximately 10% seen once. Deletions cut 1 base from V and 6 bases from J, with 11 bases between. Germline CDR1 is SGHRS and CDR2 is YFSETQ. The CDR3 spans 15 residues. Whole-study results and caveats: The donors suffered from alopecia, so their immune response may not match that of healthy people.

The time point here: patch test 2, 6 weeks after DPC sensitization. Treatment defined: therapeutic diphenylcyclopropenone sensitization with weekly scalp DPC. The chain has TRBV5-1 and TRBJ2-6; TRBD2 might be the D (5 bases). The material was whole blood, obtained in connection with sensitization to the hapten diphenylcyclopropenone (DPC). The receptor was isolated from a man aged 35 to 55 with alopecia areata. Some clones in this sample may be carry-over from other donors' samples. The DNA for the CDR3 is TGCGCCAGCAGCTTGACAGCGGCGGAGGCCAACGTCCTGACTTTC. This codes for CASSLTAAEANVLTF.